The source of this T cell receptor beta chain is a study of OX40 agonist ivuxolimab in advanced cancers. Study-wide results and caveats: Researchers did not establish what antigens the expanded peripheral T cells target. Clonal expansion was seen in CD4+ and CD8+ blood T cells by week 6 at 0.1 to 3.0 mg/kg.

The CDR3 loop spans 12 amino acids. With 4 bases removed from V and 5 bases from J, the gap between germline ends came to 8 bases. Germline loops: CDR1 WSHSY, CDR2 SAAADI. On this clone: Its antigen is unidentified.

Using immunoSEQ multiplex PCR, the repertoire was profiled, and TCRdb retains in-frame clones only, with some absent. The profile shows about 82,000 clones, roughly 92% of them singletons. This TCR came from an adult with an advanced solid tumor such as melanoma, head and neck, liver or kidney cancer. The rearrangement uses TRBV10-2 and TRBJ2-5; D may match TRBD1 or TRBD2 (5 bases each). The source was CD4+ or CD8+ T cells sorted from blood, collected in a trial of the OX40 agonist ivuxolimab. The CDR3 bases are TGCGCCAGCAGTGCCAGGGAGGAGACCCAGTACTTC. This sequence encodes CASSAREETQYF.